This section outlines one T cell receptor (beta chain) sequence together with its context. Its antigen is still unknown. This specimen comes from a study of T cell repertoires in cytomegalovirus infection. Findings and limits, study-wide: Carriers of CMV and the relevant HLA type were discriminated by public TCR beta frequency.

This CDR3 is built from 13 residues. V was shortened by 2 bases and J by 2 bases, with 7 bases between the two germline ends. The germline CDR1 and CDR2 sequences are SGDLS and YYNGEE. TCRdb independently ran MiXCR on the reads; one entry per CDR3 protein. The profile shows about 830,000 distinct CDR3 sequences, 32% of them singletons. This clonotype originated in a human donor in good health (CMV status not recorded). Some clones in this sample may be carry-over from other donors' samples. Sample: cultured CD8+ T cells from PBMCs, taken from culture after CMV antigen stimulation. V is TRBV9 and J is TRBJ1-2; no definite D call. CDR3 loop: CASSVEPNYGYTF. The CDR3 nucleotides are TGTGCCAGCAGCGTGGAACCGAACTATGGCTACACCTTC.